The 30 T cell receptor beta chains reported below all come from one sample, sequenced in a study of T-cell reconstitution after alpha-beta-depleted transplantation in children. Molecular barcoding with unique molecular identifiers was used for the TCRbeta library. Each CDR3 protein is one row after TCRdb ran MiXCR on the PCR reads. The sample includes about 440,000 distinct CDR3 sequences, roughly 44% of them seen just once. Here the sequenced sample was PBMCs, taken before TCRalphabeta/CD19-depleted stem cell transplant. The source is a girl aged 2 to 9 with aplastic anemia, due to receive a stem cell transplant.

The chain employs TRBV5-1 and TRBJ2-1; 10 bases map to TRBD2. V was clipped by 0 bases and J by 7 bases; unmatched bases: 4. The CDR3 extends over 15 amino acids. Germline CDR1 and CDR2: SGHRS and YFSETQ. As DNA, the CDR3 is TGCGCCAGCAGCTTGGAAAGCGGGGGGGCTAATGAGCAGTTCTTC. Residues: CASSLESGGANEQFF. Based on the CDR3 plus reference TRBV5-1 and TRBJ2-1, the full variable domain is KAGVTQTPRYLIKTRGQQVTLSCSPISGHRSVSWYQQTPGQGLQFLFEYFSETQRNKGNFPGRFSGRQFSNSRSEMNVSTLELGDSALYLCASSLESGGANEQFFGPGTRLTVL.

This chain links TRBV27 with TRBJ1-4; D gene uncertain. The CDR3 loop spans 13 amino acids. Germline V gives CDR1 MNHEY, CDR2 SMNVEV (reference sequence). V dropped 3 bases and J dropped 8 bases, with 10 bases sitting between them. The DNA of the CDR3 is TGTGCCAGCAGTTTTGGAGGGAGAGAAAAACTGTTTTTT. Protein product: CASSFGGREKLFF.

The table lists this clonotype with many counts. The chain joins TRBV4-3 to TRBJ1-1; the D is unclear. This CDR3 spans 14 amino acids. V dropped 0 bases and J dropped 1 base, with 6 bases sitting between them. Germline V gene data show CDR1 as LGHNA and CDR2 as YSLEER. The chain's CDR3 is CASSQEPWNTEAFF. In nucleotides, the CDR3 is TGCGCCAGCAGCCAAGAACCGTGGAACACTGAAGCTTTCTTT.

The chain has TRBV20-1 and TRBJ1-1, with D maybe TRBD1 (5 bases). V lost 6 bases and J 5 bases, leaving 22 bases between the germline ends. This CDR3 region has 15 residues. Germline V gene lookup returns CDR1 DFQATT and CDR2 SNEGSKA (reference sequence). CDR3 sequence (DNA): TGCAGTGCCGTTGACGGGGGAGCAGCGGGGACTGAAGCTTTCTTT. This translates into CSAVDGGAAGTEAFF.

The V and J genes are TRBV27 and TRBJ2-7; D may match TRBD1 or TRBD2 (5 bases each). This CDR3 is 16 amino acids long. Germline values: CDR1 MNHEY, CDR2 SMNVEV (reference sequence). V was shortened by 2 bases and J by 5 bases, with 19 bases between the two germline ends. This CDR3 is CASSLGQGPVKNEQYF. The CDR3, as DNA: TGTGCCAGCAGTTTAGGCCAGGGACCTGTGAAGAACGAGCAGTACTTC.

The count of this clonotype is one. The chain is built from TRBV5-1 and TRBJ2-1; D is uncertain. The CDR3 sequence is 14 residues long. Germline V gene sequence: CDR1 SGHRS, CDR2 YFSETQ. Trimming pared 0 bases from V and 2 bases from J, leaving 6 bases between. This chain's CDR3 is CASSLGRPYNEQFF. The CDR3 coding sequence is TGCGCCAGCAGCTTGGGTAGGCCCTACAATGAGCAGTTCTTC.

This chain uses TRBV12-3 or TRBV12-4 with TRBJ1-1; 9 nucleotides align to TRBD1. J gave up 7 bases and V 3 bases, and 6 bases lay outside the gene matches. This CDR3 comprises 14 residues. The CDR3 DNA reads TGTGCCAGCAGTTTTACAGGGGGCTCCGGTGAAGCTTTCTTT. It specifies CASSFTGGSGEAFF.

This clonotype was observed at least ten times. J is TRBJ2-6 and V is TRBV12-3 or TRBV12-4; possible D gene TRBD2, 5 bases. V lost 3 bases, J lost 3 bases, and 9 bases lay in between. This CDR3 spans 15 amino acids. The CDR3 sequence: CASSFSGFGANVLTF. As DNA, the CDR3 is TGTGCCAGCAGTTTTTCGGGATTTGGGGCCAACGTCCTGACTTTC.

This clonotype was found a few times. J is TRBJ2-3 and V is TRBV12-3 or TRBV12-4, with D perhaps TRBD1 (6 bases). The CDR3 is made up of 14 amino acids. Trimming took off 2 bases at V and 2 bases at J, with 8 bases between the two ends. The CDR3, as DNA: TGTGCCAGCAGTTTAACAGGGATCACAGATACGCAGTATTTT. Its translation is CASSLTGITDTQYF.

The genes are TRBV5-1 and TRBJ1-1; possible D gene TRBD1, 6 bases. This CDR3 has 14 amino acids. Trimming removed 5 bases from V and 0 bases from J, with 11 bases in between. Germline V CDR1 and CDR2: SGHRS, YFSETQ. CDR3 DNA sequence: TGCGCCAGCAGGTCGGGGGCCATGAACACTGAAGCTTTCTTT. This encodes CASRSGAMNTEAFF.

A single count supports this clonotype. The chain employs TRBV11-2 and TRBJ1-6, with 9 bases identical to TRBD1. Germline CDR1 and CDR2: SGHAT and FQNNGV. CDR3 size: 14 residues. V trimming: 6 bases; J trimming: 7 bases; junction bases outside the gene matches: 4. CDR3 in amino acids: CASRQGAMNSPLHF. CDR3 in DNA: TGTGCCAGCAGACAGGGGGCGATGAATTCACCCCTCCACTTT.

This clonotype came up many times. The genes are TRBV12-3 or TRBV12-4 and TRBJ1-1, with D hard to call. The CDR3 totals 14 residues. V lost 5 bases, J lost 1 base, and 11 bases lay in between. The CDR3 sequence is CASSTRNRNTEAFF. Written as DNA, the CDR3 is TGTGCCAGCAGTACCCGGAACAGGAACACTGAAGCTTTCTTT.

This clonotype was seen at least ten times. The CDR3 nucleotides are TGCGCCAGCAGCAAAGGACACCGTTCCTACGAGCAGTACTTC. Translation: CASSKGHRSYEQYF. The chain couples TRBV5-1 to TRBJ2-7; D is possibly TRBD1 (5 bases). Germline assignment: CDR1 SGHRS and CDR2 YFSETQ. V lost 4 bases, J lost 1 base, and 12 bases lay in between. The CDR3 is made up of 14 amino acids.

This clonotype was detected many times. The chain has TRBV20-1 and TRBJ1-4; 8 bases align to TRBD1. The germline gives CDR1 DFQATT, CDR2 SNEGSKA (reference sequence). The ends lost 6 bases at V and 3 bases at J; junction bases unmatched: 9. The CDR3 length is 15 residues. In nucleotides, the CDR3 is TGCAGTGCCATGGACAGGGCGGCCCCTAATGAAAAACTGTTTTTT. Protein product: CSAMDRAAPNEKLFF.

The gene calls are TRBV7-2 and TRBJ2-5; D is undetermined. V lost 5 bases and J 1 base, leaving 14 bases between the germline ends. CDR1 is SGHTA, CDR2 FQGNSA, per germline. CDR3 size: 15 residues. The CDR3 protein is CASSLGQVIQETQYF. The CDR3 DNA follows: TGTGCCAGCAGCCTCGGGCAGGTAATCCAAGAGACCCAGTACTTC.

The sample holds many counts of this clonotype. CDR3 bases: TGCGCCAGCAGCTTGGATGGCCTGAACACTGAAGCTTTCTTT. Residues: CASSLDGLNTEAFF. This chain links TRBV5-1 with TRBJ1-1; D is uncertain. CDR1 SGHRS and CDR2 YFSETQ come from the germline V gene. This CDR3 spans 14 amino acids. Trimming took off 0 bases at V and 0 bases at J, with 6 bases between the two ends. Full variable domain (outside the CDR3, taken from reference TRBV5-1 and TRBJ1-1): KAGVTQTPRYLIKTRGQQVTLSCSPISGHRSVSWYQQTPGQGLQFLFEYFSETQRNKGNFPGRFSGRQFSNSRSEMNVSTLELGDSALYLCASSLDGLNTEAFFGQGTRLTVV.

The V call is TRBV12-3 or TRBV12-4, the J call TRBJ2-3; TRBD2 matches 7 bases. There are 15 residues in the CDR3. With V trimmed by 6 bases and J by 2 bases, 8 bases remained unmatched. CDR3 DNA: TGTGCCAGCAGCGCCCCTAGCGGTTACACAGATACGCAGTATTTT. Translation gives CASSAPSGYTDTQYF.

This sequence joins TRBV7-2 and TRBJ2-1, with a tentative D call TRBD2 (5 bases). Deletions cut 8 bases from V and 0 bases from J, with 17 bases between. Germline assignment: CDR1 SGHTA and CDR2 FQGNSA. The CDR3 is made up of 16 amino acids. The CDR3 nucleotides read TGTGCCAGCTCACTAGGCCCGAGGACCTCCTACAATGAGCAGTTCTTC. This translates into CASSLGPRTSYNEQFF.

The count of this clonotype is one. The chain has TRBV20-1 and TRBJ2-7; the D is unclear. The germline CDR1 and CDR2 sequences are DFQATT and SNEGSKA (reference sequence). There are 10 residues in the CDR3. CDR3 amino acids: CRAAPREQYF. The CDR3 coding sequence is TGCAGGGCTGCCCCCCGCGAGCAGTACTTC.

The CDR3 reads CASSKTGQGSIQYF. The CDR3 DNA follows: TGTGCCAGCAGCAAGACTGGACAGGGTAGCATTCAGTACTTC. This sequence joins TRBV7-8 and TRBJ2-4; 8 nucleotides match TRBD1. Trimming cost V 5 bases and J 9 bases; bases outside gene matches: 9. The germline V gene encodes CDR1 SGHVS and CDR2 FQNEAQ. The CDR3 runs 14 residues.

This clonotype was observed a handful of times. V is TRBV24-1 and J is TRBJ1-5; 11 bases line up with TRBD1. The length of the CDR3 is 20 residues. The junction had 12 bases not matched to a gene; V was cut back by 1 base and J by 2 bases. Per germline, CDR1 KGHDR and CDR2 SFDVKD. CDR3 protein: CATSDFPGQGDSLGNQPQHF. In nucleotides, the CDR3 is TGTGCCACCAGTGATTTTCCGGGACAGGGGGATTCTCTCGGCAATCAGCCCCAGCATTTT.

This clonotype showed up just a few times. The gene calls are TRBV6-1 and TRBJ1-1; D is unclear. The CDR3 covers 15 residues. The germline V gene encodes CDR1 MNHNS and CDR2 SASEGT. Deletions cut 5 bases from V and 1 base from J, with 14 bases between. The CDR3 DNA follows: TGTGCCAGCAGTCCCCCGAACCCCACGAACACTGAAGCTTTCTTT. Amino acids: CASSPPNPTNTEAFF.

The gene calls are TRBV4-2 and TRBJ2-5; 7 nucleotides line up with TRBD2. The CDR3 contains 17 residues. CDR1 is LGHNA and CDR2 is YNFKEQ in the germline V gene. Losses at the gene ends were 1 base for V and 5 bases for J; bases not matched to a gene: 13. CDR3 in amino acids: CASSQVQLAGVKETQYF. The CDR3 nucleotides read TGTGCCAGCAGCCAAGTCCAGCTGGCGGGAGTGAAGGAGACCCAGTACTTC.

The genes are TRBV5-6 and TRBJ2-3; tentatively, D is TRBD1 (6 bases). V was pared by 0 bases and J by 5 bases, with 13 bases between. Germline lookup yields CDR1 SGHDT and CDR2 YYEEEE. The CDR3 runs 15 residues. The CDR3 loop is CASSLAPGAQDTQYF. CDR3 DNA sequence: TGTGCCAGCAGCTTGGCCCCAGGGGCGCAAGATACGCAGTATTTT.

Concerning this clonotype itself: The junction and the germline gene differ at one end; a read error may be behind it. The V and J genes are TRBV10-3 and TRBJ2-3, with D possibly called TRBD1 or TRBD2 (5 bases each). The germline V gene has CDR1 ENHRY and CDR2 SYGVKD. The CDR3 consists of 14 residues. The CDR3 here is CALRESSSTDTQYF. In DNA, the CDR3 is TGTGCCCTCAGGGAGAGTTCTAGCACAGATACGCAGTATTTT.

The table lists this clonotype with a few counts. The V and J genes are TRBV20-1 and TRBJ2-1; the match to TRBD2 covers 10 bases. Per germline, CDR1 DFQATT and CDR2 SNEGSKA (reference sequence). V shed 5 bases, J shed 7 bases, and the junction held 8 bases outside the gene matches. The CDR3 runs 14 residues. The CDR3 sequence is CSAVAGGVANEQFF. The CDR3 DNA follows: TGCAGTGCTGTAGCGGGGGGTGTGGCTAATGAGCAGTTCTTC.

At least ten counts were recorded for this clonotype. CDR3 sequence: CASSQEVQLVNTGELFF. CDR3 DNA sequence: TGCGCCAGCAGCCAAGAGGTACAACTAGTGAACACCGGGGAGCTGTTTTTT. The chain couples TRBV4-1 to TRBJ2-2, with a tentative D call TRBD2 (5 bases). The CDR3 is made up of 17 amino acids. The V and J ends lost 0 bases and 1 base respectively, with 12 bases between them. The germline gives CDR1 MGHRA, CDR2 YSYEKL.

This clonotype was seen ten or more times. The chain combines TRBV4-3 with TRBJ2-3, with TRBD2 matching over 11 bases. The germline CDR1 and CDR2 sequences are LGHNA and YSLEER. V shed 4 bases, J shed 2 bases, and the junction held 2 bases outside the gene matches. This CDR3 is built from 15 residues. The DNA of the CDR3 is TGCGCCAGCAGCCCACTAGCGGGAGACACAGATACGCAGTATTTT. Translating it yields CASSPLAGDTDTQYF.

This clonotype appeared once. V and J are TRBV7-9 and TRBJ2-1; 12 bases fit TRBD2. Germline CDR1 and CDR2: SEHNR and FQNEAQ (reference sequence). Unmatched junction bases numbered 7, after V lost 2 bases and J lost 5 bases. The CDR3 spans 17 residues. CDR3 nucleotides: TGTGCCAGCAGCTTAAGACTAGCGGGAGAAAGGGACAATGAGCAGTTCTTC. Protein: CASSLRLAGERDNEQFF.

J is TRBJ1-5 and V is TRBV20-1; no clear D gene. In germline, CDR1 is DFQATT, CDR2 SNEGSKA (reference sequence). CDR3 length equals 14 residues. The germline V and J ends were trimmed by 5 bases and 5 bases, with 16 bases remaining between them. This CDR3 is CSALRTPGYQPQHF. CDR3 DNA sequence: TGCAGTGCTCTGCGGACTCCCGGCTATCAGCCCCAGCATTTT.